This T cell receptor (beta chain) was identified during a study of identifying expanded T cells in peripheral blood. Study-level points and caveats: Variance in clone template counts between approximately 2-week samples significantly increased with total template count across all healthy donors.

Germline CDR1 is MNHEY and CDR2 is SMNVEV (reference sequence). The V gene lost 0 bases and the J gene lost 0 bases, with 9 bases spanning the gap. There are 16 residues in the CDR3. Only in-frame clones appear in the TCRdb table, and some are missing; sequencing was by immunoSEQ multiplex PCR. The data contain approximately 130,000 clones, 75% to 90% of them singletons. Comment on this clone: Its antigen is not known.

The receptor comes from a person aged 18 to 70 in good health. The gene calls are TRBV27 and TRBJ1-3; D gene ambiguous. Sequenced: blood. The CDR3 is CASSLSPGSSGNTIYF. The CDR3 DNA sequence: TGTGCCAGCAGTTTATCGCCCGGGAGCTCTGGAAACACCATATATTTT.